Listed below are T cell receptor beta chains from one sample, sequenced in a study of blood T cell repertoires in COVID-19. TCRdb's copy holds only in-frame clones and misses some; the assay was immunoSEQ multiplex PCR. Of 200,000 to 300,000 clones listed, approximately 90% are singletons. Sequences were obtained from PBMCs or T cells enriched from blood (not recorded which). The receptors derive from a man in his forties who had recovered from COVID-19. The CDR3 runs from the conserved cysteine through the conserved F or W. A D gene is named only where the DNA matches it firmly. Not all rows give a size; the values are once, few, many and, for expanded clones, a class.

d_call,clone_size,v_call,j_call,cdr3_nt,cdr3_aa
TRBD1,NA,TRBV7-9,TRBJ1-5,TGTGCCAGCAGCTCGGGACAGGGGATCAGTCAGCCCCAGCATTTT,CASSSGQGISQPQHF
NA,NA,TRBV6-5,TRBJ2-1,TGTGCCAGCAGTCGAATCAGGGAAACCTACAATGAGCAGTTCTTC,CASSRIRETYNEQFF
NA,NA,TRBV29-1,TRBJ1-6,TGCAGCGTACGGCAGGGGTTGGCCCTCCACTTT,CSVRQGLALHF
NA,NA,TRBV10-3,TRBJ2-4,TGTGCCATCAGTGAGCCGACTCCGGAAGGGGTTTGGTCCAAAAACATTCAGTACTTC,CAISEPTPEGVWSKNIQYF
TRBD1,NA,TRBV10-1,TRBJ2-3,TGCGCCAGCAGTTTCGGGACAGGGTTCACAGATACGCAGTATTTT,CASSFGTGFTDTQYF
NA,NA,TRBV3-1/TRBV3-2,TRBJ1-1,TGTGCCAGCAGCCGAAGGTCGGGAAGGAACACTGAAGCTTTCTTT,CASSRRSGRNTEAFF
TRBD1,NA,TRBV5-6,TRBJ2-3,TGTGCCAGCAGCGGTGGACAGGGCACAGATACGCAGTATTTT,CASSGGQGTDTQYF
TRBD2,many,TRBV4-3,TRBJ2-5,TGCGCCAGCAGCCAAGGGGGAGGGGGACTAGCGGGTGTGGGAGAGACCCAGTACTTC,CASSQGGGGLAGVGETQYF
TRBD1,NA,TRBV5-1,TRBJ2-3,TGCGCCAGCAGCTTGTTTACAGGGGCTGTTTCAGATACGCAGTATTTT,CASSLFTGAVSDTQYF
TRBD1,once,TRBV28,TRBJ2-7,TGTGCCAGCAGTTCCCCGGGACAGGGGTTCTACGAGCAGTACTTC,CASSSPGQGFYEQYF
NA,NA,TRBV6-5,TRBJ1-1,TGTGCCAGCACCCGGGGGACTACGAACACTGAAGCTTTCTTT,CASTRGTTNTEAFF
TRBD2,NA,TRBV5-4,TRBJ2-2,TGTGCCAGCAGGCCCCTGGCGGGAGGGCCGGGTACCGGGGAGCTGTTTTTT,CASRPLAGGPGTGELFF
NA,NA,TRBV5-1,TRBJ2-5,TGCGCCAGCAGCGTGTTAGGGGCAGCCGGAGAGACCCAGTACTTC,CASSVLGAAGETQYF
TRBD1,once,TRBV28,TRBJ1-4,TGTGCCAGCAGTCTACGACAGGGAAGGGGTGAAAAACTGTTTTTT,CASSLRQGRGEKLFF
TRBD1,NA,TRBV11-2,TRBJ1-5,TGTGCCAGCAGCCCGGACAGGGGAAATCAGCCCCAGCATTTT,CASSPDRGNQPQHF
NA,NA,TRBV5-1,TRBJ2-3,TGCGCCAGCAGCGCAGACCAAACTAAGTACACAGATACGCAGTATTTT,CASSADQTKYTDTQYF
TRBD1,NA,TRBV6-5,TRBJ2-7,TGTGCCAGCGAAAGTCCGGGACAGGGGGTTTTGGAGCAGTACTTC,CASESPGQGVLEQYF
NA,NA,TRBV5-1,TRBJ2-5,TGCGCCAGCAGTCGGGAGAGACAGGGTGGAGAGACCCAGTACTTC,CASSRERQGGETQYF
NA,NA,TRBV21-1,TRBJ2-1,TGTGCCAGCAGCTGGACTTTATTAGCGGGGTCCTTAAGCTCCTACAATGAGCAGTTCTTC,CASSWTLLAGSLSSYNEQFF
NA,once,TRBV5-6,TRBJ2-7,TGTGCCAGCAGCTTGGGTCTAGGTTTTATCTACGAGCAGTACTTC,CASSLGLGFIYEQYF
NA,NA,TRBV9,TRBJ2-2,TGTGCCAGCAGCACCACCCAAGGGGGGAACACCGGGGAGCTGTTTTTT,CASSTTQGGNTGELFF
NA,NA,TRBV25-1,TRBJ1-4,TGTGCCAGCAGTGAAGACAGAACTGAAAAACTGTTTTTT,CASSEDRTEKLFF
NA,NA,TRBV30,TRBJ2-3,TGTGCCTGGAGTAAGAGCTATCCTAGCACAGATACGCAGTATTTT,CAWSKSYPSTDTQYF
NA,NA,TRBV28,TRBJ1-5,TGTGCCAGCATAGAGAGGAGGGATCAGCCCCAGCATTTT,CASIERRDQPQHF
TRBD1,NA,TRBV6-5,TRBJ2-3,TGTGCCAGCAGTTACTCTGGGCAGGGGGCAGATACGCAGTATTTT,CASSYSGQGADTQYF
NA,NA,TRBV19,TRBJ1-5,TGTGCCAGTAATTGGGCGAGCAATCAGCCCCAGCATTTT,CASNWASNQPQHF
TRBD1,NA,TRBV7-3,TRBJ2-7,TGTGCCAGCAGCTCCAACACCGGGACAGGGGCCTACGAGCAGTACTTC,CASSSNTGTGAYEQYF
NA,NA,TRBV7-2,TRBJ2-6,TGTGCCAGCACCCAGGGGCGACCCAGTTACGTCCTGACTTTC,CASTQGRPSYVLTF
NA,NA,TRBV10-3,TRBJ1-3,TGTGCCATCAGTGAGTCGAGGGCGACGGACACCATATATTTT,CAISESRATDTIYF
NA,NA,TRBV7-2,TRBJ2-3,TGTGCCAGCAGCCGGAAAATGGGGGGCGGGAGTTCAGTAGACACGCAGTATTTT,CASSRKMGGGSSVDTQYF
TRBD1,NA,TRBV5-1,TRBJ2-3,TGCGCCAGCAGCCTCCTTTATGGGACAGGGCAAATTCCCTCACAAGATACGCAGTATTTT,CASSLLYGTGQIPSQDTQYF
NA,few,TRBV7-8,TRBJ2-2,TGTGCCAGCAGAATCGGCAGGGCGGCCGGGGAGCTGTTTTTT,CASRIGRAAGELFF
NA,NA,TRBV4-2,TRBJ2-1,TGTGCCAGCAGCCAGGCCCTATTGGGGGGTGAGCAGTTCTTC,CASSQALLGGEQFF
TRBD1,NA,TRBV18,TRBJ2-7,TGTGCCAGCTCACCCAACGGACAGGTCCTAGGCGTGTACTTC,CASSPNGQVLGVYF
NA,NA,TRBV15,TRBJ2-1,TGTGCCACCAGCAGAGCTGATAGCCAAATATACAATGAGCAGTTCTTC,CATSRADSQIYNEQFF
TRBD2,NA,TRBV19,TRBJ2-1,TGTGCCAGTAGTATAGCGGGGGGGGGCAATGAGCAGTTCTTC,CASSIAGGGNEQFF
NA,NA,TRBV28,TRBJ1-5,TGTGCCAGCAGCTCCTCAAGTTCTCGGGGTTACAGCAATCAGCCCCAGCATTTT,CASSSSSSRGYSNQPQHF